This entry lists 28 T cell receptor beta chains sequenced from one sample in a study of blood T cell repertoires in COVID-19. The assay was immunoSEQ multiplex PCR, and TCRdb's table has in-frame clones only and misses some. The table has about 280,000 clones, 65% to 90% seen once. The sequencing sample was made of peripheral blood. These receptors were taken from a human donor in a cohort sampled during active COVID-19.

V and J are TRBV7-2 and TRBJ1-2, with D unresolved. The V gene lost 2 bases and the J gene lost 2 bases, with 6 bases spanning the gap. Germline V CDR1 and CDR2: SGHTA, FQGNSA. This CDR3 is built from 13 residues. This CDR3 is CASSLSTNYGYTF. In nucleotides, the CDR3 is TGTGCCAGCAGCTTATCCACAAACTATGGCTACACCTTC. Full variable domain (remainder filled in from reference TRBV7-2 and TRBJ1-2): GAGVSQSPSNKVTEKGKDVELRCDPISGHTALYWYRQSLGQGLEFLIYFQGNSAPDKSGLPSDRFSAERTGGSVSTLTIQRTQQEDSAVYLCASSLSTNYGYTFGSGTRLTVV.

This clone came up once. This chain connects TRBV19 to TRBJ1-1, with D maybe TRBD1 (6 bases). Germline assignment: CDR1 LNHDA and CDR2 SQIVND (reference sequence). The V end was cut by 6 bases, the J end by 6 bases, with 23 bases between. The CDR3 has 16 amino acids. CDR3 residues: CASRTPARGALSEAFF. The CDR3 DNA follows: TGTGCCAGTAGGACGCCCGCCCGGGGGGCTCTTTCTGAAGCTTTCTTT.

This clone came up a few times. The rearrangement links TRBV28 to TRBJ2-5, with TRBD1 matching 7 bases. Germline CDR1 reads MDHEN; CDR2 reads SYDVKM. The CDR3 length is 17 residues. Trimming removed 5 bases from V and 0 bases from J; junction bases left unmatched: 12. CDR3 in DNA: TGTGCCAGCAGTAACCGGGACAGCGATTATCACCAAGAGACCCAGTACTTC. This translates into CASSNRDSDYHQETQYF.

Written as DNA, the CDR3 is TGCGCCCAGCTAGGAACTAGCGGGAGAGGGGGGGGCACCTACGAGCAGTACTTC. It yields the protein CAQLGTSGRGGGTYEQYF. The rearrangement uses TRBV5-1 and TRBJ2-7; 11 bases map to TRBD2. There are 18 residues in the CDR3. Germline V lookup: CDR1 SGHRS, CDR2 YFSETQ. Trimming at V came to 10 bases and at J to 2 bases, leaving 20 bases not matched to a gene.

CDR3 DNA: TGCGCCAGCAGCGAGGGGAGTATGGGAACTGAAGCTTTCTTT. This sequence encodes CASSEGSMGTEAFF. The chain recombines TRBV10-1 with TRBJ1-1, with D perhaps TRBD1 (5 bases). V lost 6 bases and J lost 5, with 16 bases in between. The germline gives CDR1 WNHNN, CDR2 SYGVQD (reference sequence). The CDR3 contains 14 residues.

This rearrangement joins TRBV24-1 to TRBJ2-7; D possibly corresponds to TRBD2 (6 bases). Germline CDR1 and CDR2: KGHDR and SFDVKD. The ends were cut back, 4 bases at V and 0 bases at J, with 9 bases in the middle. The CDR3 runs 14 residues. The chain's CDR3 is CATSDGGSSYEQYF. The CDR3 coding sequence is TGTGCCACCAGTGACGGGGGAAGCTCCTACGAGCAGTACTTC.

This chain joins TRBV20-1 and TRBJ1-2; 7 bases map to TRBD1. Germline V CDR1 and CDR2: DFQATT, SNEGSKA (reference sequence). The CDR3 extends over 11 amino acids. V was clipped by 3 bases and J by 8 bases; unmatched bases: 3. CDR3 sequence (DNA): TGCAGTGCTAGTACAGGGGTAGGCTACACCTTC. Its protein product is CSASTGVGYTF.

The V and J genes are TRBV20-1 and TRBJ2-7; D is ambiguous. Trimming left V 5 bases short and J 3 bases short, with 5 bases between. CDR3 length: 10 residues. Germline V gene data show CDR1 as DFQATT and CDR2 as SNEGSKA (reference sequence). CDR3 residues: CSAYNYEQYF. CDR3 DNA: TGCAGTGCTTACAACTACGAGCAGTACTTC.

J is TRBJ2-3 and V is TRBV19; TRBD2 matches 7 bases. The CDR3 totals 15 residues. Germline lookup yields CDR1 LNHDA and CDR2 SQIVND (reference sequence). The V gene end was trimmed by 8 bases and the J gene end by 2 bases; junction bases not matched to a gene: 10. The CDR3 region has the DNA TGTGCCAGTCAGAAGGGCGGGAGCTACACAGATACGCAGTATTTT. Residues: CASQKGGSYTDTQYF.

This clone showed up just a few times. The J gene is TRBJ1-2, the V gene TRBV7-2, with D unresolved. The CDR3 consists of 13 residues. The V end lost 0 bases, the J end lost 7 bases, and 9 bases lay between the germline ends. Per germline, CDR1 SGHTA and CDR2 FQGNSA. As DNA, the CDR3 is TGTGCCAGCAGCTTAGCAACCGAGGGTGGCTACACCTTC. Residues: CASSLATEGGYTF. Variable domain in full (rest from reference TRBV7-2 and TRBJ1-2): GAGVSQSPSNKVTEKGKDVELRCDPISGHTALYWYRQSLGQGLEFLIYFQGNSAPDKSGLPSDRFSAERTGGSVSTLTIQRTQQEDSAVYLCASSLATEGGYTFGSGTRLTVV.

This clone was seen only a few times. V gene TRBV2 combines with J gene TRBJ1-6; 8 nucleotides line up with TRBD1. Per the germline V gene, CDR1 is SNHLY and CDR2 is FYNNEI. V lost 6 bases and J lost 9; bases outside the gene matches: 7. This CDR3 comprises 14 residues. The CDR3: CASRAGGEGSPLHF. Here the CDR3 DNA reads TGTGCCAGCAGAGCAGGGGGCGAAGGTTCACCCCTCCACTTT.

This clone was detected only once. V and J are TRBV2 and TRBJ2-3, with 7 bases that match TRBD2. The V and J ends lost 4 bases and 2 bases, in that order; junction bases with no gene match: 6. The CDR3 runs to 15 residues. Germline CDR1 reads SNHLY; CDR2 reads FYNNEI. The CDR3 nucleotides read TGTGCCAGCAGTGTTGGGGGAGGGACCACAGATACGCAGTATTTT. Residues: CASSVGGGTTDTQYF. Full variable domain (outside the CDR3, taken from reference TRBV2 and TRBJ2-3): EPEVTQTPSHQVTQMGQEVILRCVPISNHLYFYWYRQILGQKVEFLVSFYNNEISEKSEIFDDQFSVERPDGSNFTLKIRSTKLEDSAMYFCASSVGGGTTDTQYFGPGTRLTVL.

The chain recombines TRBV4-2 with TRBJ1-2; the D is unclear. Per germline, CDR1 LGHNA and CDR2 YNFKEQ. The CDR3 totals 15 residues. Trimming removed 0 bases from V and 5 bases from J, with 13 bases in between. The CDR3 reads CASSQDQLSPYGYTF. The DNA of the CDR3 is TGTGCCAGCAGCCAAGATCAACTGTCTCCTTATGGCTACACCTTC.

The gene calls are TRBV2 and TRBJ1-6; maybe TRBD1 (6 bases). CDR3 length: 12 residues. Germline lookup yields CDR1 SNHLY and CDR2 FYNNEI. Trimming left V 7 bases short and J 9 bases short, with 10 bases between. CDR3 coding DNA: TGTGCCAGCAAGCAGGGGATTTCACCCCTCCACTTT. It specifies CASKQGISPLHF.

The chain recombines TRBV4-3 with TRBJ2-2, with TRBD2 as a possible D gene (6 bases). Per the germline V gene, CDR1 is LGHNA and CDR2 is YSLEER. The CDR3 runs 15 residues. Trimming left V 2 bases short and J 8 bases short, with 15 bases between. The CDR3 region is CASSQNLGGGGELFF. CDR3 in DNA: TGCGCCAGCAGCCAAAATCTGGGGGGAGGAGGGGAGCTGTTTTTT.

This clone was detected a few times. J is TRBJ2-5 and V is TRBV29-1, with 7 bases lining up with TRBD1. This CDR3 region has 15 residues. J lost 2 bases, V lost 0 bases, and 6 bases had no gene match. CDR1 SQVTM and CDR2 ANQGSEA come from the germline V gene. The CDR3 spells CSVEDLDRVQETQYF. In DNA, the CDR3 is TGCAGCGTTGAAGACCTCGACAGGGTGCAAGAGACCCAGTACTTC.

The gene calls are TRBV21-1 and TRBJ1-5; TRBD1 is the table's D call, not checked against the DNA. TRBV21-1 is a known pseudogene. This CDR3 has 16 residues. The CDR3: CASSITDRCSNQPQHF. Here the CDR3 DNA reads TGTGCCAGCAGCATCACCGACAGGTGTAGCAATCAGCCCCAGCATTTT.

The CDR3 DNA reads TGCAGCGTTGTAGGGGCCGGGCACAATGAGCAGTTCTTC. The encoded protein is CSVVGAGHNEQFF. The rearrangement links TRBV29-1 to TRBJ2-1; D possibly corresponds to TRBD1 (5 bases). Trimming left V 4 bases short and J 5 bases short, with 12 bases between. The CDR3 consists of 13 residues. Germline V CDR1 and CDR2: SQVTM, ANQGSEA.

This clone was picked up one time. This chain connects TRBV5-4 to TRBJ1-2, with 9 nucleotides matching TRBD1. Germline V gene data show CDR1 as SGHNT and CDR2 as YYREEE (reference sequence). This CDR3 region has 14 residues. V lost 4 bases, J lost 6 bases, and 7 bases stayed unmatched. The CDR3 loop is CASSPYRGLHGYTF. The CDR3 bases are TGTGCCAGCAGCCCCTACAGGGGGCTTCATGGCTACACCTTC.

This chain connects TRBV5-1 to TRBJ2-1; 10 nucleotides agree with TRBD1. The ends lost 6 bases at V and 7 bases at J; junction bases unmatched: 4. The CDR3 length is 13 residues. CDR1 is SGHRS and CDR2 is YFSETQ in the germline V gene. Written as DNA, the CDR3 is TGCGCCAGCAAACGGACAGGGGGGAATGAGCAGTTCTTC. Translating gives CASKRTGGNEQFF.

CDR3 in amino acids: CASSLGDTTDTQYF. In nucleotides, the CDR3 is TGCGCCAGCAGCTTGGGGGACACCACAGATACGCAGTATTTT. The rearrangement uses TRBV5-1 and TRBJ2-3; tentatively, D is TRBD1 (6 bases). Germline V gene sequence: CDR1 SGHRS, CDR2 YFSETQ. Trimming removed 0 bases from V and 2 bases from J, with 7 bases in between. The CDR3 runs 14 residues.

The chain carries TRBV19 and TRBJ1-4; D ambiguous. The germline V gene has CDR1 LNHDA and CDR2 SQIVND (reference sequence). V was cut by 2 bases and J by 8 bases, with 15 bases left in between. This CDR3 comprises 15 residues. CDR3 protein: CASSIMRLGEEKLFF. As DNA, the CDR3 is TGTGCCAGTAGTATAATGAGACTCGGCGAAGAAAAACTGTTTTTT.

The rearrangement links TRBV10-3 to TRBJ1-1, with 7 bases fitting TRBD1. Germline CDR1 is ENHRY and CDR2 is SYGVKD. Germline trimming cut 2 bases from V and 4 bases from J; bases unmatched to any gene: 4. The CDR3 spans 14 residues. The CDR3 region is CAISEEGAPTEAFF. The CDR3 nucleotides read TGTGCCATCAGTGAGGAGGGGGCGCCCACTGAAGCTTTCTTT.

The chain combines TRBV6-5 with TRBJ2-1; 7 nucleotides line up with TRBD2. The V and J ends lost 3 bases and 6 bases, in that order; junction bases with no gene match: 2. The CDR3 runs to 13 residues. The germline gives CDR1 MNHEY, CDR2 SVGAGI. The CDR3, as DNA: TGTGCCAGCAGTTATGGGAGGGGCAATGAGCAGTTCTTC. Residues: CASSYGRGNEQFF.

Points on this clone: Germline is not matched at one junction end, which may reflect a read error. This sequence joins TRBV10-1 and TRBJ2-1; 9 bases fit TRBD2. The germline V gene has CDR1 WNHNN and CDR2 SYGVQD (reference sequence). The CDR3 totals 15 residues. The CDR3 reads CAGSLSGSPYYEQFF. Here the CDR3 DNA reads TGCGCCGGATCACTTAGCGGGAGCCCCTACTATGAGCAGTTCTTC.

The chain has TRBV5-6 and TRBJ1-5; 7 nucleotides agree with TRBD1. CDR3 size: 16 residues. V trimming: 4 bases; J trimming: 2 bases; junction bases outside the gene matches: 9. Germline assignment: CDR1 SGHDT and CDR2 YYEEEE. In DNA, the CDR3 is TGTGCCAGCAGCCTTGGGACAGCCTGGGGCAATCAGCCCCAGCATTTT. Translated: CASSLGTAWGNQPQHF.

The chain joins TRBV3-1 (or the pseudogene TRBV3-2) to TRBJ1-5; 8 bases are shared with TRBD1. J was trimmed by 2 bases and V by 5 bases; bases with no gene match: 2. Germline V gene lookup returns CDR1 LGHDT and CDR2 YNNKEL (reference sequence). This CDR3 region has 14 residues. CDR3 in DNA: TGTGCCAGCAGCTCGACAGGGGGCAATCAGCCCCAGCATTTT. Translating it yields CASSSTGGNQPQHF.

The V gene is TRBV2, the J gene TRBJ1-5; no clear D gene. The CDR3 loop spans 14 amino acids. Trimming removed 7 bases from V and 6 bases from J, with 16 bases in between. CDR1 is SNHLY and CDR2 is FYNNEI in the germline V gene. Here the CDR3 DNA reads TGTGCCAGCACGGGGAGGTCCGGGAGTCAGCCCCAGCATTTT. This encodes CASTGRSGSQPQHF.